The entry below gives a single T cell receptor beta chain sequence along with its context. This clone was found many times. Its antigen is still unknown. One base away there is no much larger clone; base qualities are not given. This record comes from a study of T cells after posttransplantation cyclophosphamide (dated by TCRdb to 2016 to 2018). Background on the whole study: T cell repertoire reconstitution was tracked by TRB sequencing after myeloablative bone marrow transplantation in which posttransplantation cyclophosphamide was used as GVHD prophylaxis. Antigen receptor sequencing was done on samples from 35 PTCy-treated patients and from approximately 17 related bone marrow donors of those patients. TRB sequencing was performed on blood from all 35 or so PTCy patients with 1-year posttransplant specimens. TRB sequencing was also done on up to 3 additional blood samples from 2 to 5.2 years after transplant in 3 patients, and on pretransplant blood from a handful of patients. TRA and TRB clonality were tightly correlated in about ten samples, so subsequent TCR analyses focused on TRB only. Public TRB sequences were compared against a database of over 3,600 sequences linked to responses to pathogens, tumor antigens, self-antigens and alloantigens.

Genomic DNA was used for TRB sequencing, which was performed with the immunoSEQ assay at survey resolution or with the hsTCRB kit. Concerning the study's data processing: The immunoSEQ software handled the initial read processing, while the LymphoSeq R package was used for the repertoire analyses. Clonality was computed as 1 minus normalized Shannon entropy; Gini coefficient was also calculated for each TRB dataset. Phenotypes of unsorted samples were inferred by mapping TRB sequences from sorted subsets of the recipient or donor onto unsorted samples of the same recipient. TCRdb limited this immuneACCESS table to in-frame rearrangements with V and J called. A share of clones is missing; checked studies link under half to unresolved V genes, and the rest is unexplained. V, J and clone size were drawn from that table, and D and trimming were deduced from the DNA. This sample has roughly 41,000 clones, none of them a singleton. Jointly, the top ten make up 5.5% to 6% of the sample.

What the authors observed across the whole study: The TRB repertoires of T cells infiltrating skin or the GI tract showed only limited overlap with the TRB repertoires found in blood. Across under 50 patients, recipient CMV seropositivity and CMV reactivation were highly associated with TRB clonality; PTCy diversity was similar to CNI/methotrexate controls. Donor-recipient similarity was low at 1-2 months but increased during the first year, and donor CD8+ memory clones often dominated later blood repertoires.

Related bone marrow donors provided peripheral blood samples on the day of marrow donation. Mononuclear cells from peripheral blood and bone marrow were separated by Ficoll-Hypaque density centrifugation and then cryopreserved. Measured from the cysteine to the phenylalanine, the CDR3 is 14 residues long. The read is trimmed to its CDR3 DNA, 42 bases read in frame from base 1. Sequences WSHSY (CDR1) and SAAADI (CDR2) are obtained from the germline V gene. Trimming takes 3 bases from V and 4 bases from J, and the germline ends sit 11 bases apart. The specimen was PBMCs. Rearrangement joined TRBV10-2 to TRBJ2-3; the D segment could be TRBD2, given 6 matching bases. This sequence originates from a man aged 30 to 45 in good health and a related stem cell transplant donor. The CDR3 reads CASSDDGGSDTQYF. The bases are TGCGCCAGCAGTGATGATGGGGGGTCAGATACGCAGTATTTT.